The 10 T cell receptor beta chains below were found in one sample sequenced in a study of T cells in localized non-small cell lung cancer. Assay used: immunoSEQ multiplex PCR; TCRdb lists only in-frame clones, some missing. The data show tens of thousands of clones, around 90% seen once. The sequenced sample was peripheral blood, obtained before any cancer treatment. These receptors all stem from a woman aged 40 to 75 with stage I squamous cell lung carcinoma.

As DNA, the CDR3 is TGTGCCAGTAGTTTGCGGGGGGGAGCAGATACGCAGTATTTT. As protein: CASSLRGGADTQYF. V is TRBV19 and J is TRBJ2-3, with 9 bases identical to TRBD2. V was pared by 5 bases and J by 4 bases, with 4 bases of the junction left unmatched. The CDR3 is 14 amino acids. Germline V gene data show CDR1 as LNHDA and CDR2 as SQIVND (reference sequence).

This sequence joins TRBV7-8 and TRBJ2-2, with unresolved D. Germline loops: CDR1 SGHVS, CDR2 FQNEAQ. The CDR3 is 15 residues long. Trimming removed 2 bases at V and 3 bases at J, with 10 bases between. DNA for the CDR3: TGTGCCAGCAGCTTATCGGGTAGATACACCGGGGAGCTGTTTTTT. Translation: CASSLSGRYTGELFF. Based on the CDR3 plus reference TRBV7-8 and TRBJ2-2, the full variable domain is GAGVSQSPRYKVAKRGQDVALRCDPISGHVSLFWYQQALGQGPEFLTYFQNEAQLDKSGLPSDRFFAERPEGSVSTLKIQRTQQEDSAVYLCASSLSGRYTGELFFGEGSRLTVL.

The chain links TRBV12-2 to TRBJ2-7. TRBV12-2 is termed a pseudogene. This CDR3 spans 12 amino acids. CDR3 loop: CASRLVLYEQYF. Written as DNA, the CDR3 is TGTGCAAGTCGCTTGGTCCTCTACGAGCAGTACTTC.

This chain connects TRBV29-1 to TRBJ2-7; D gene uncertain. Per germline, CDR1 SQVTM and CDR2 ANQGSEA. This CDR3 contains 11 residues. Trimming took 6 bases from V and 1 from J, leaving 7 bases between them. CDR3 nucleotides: TGCAGCGTAACAGTGTCCTACGAGCAGTACTTC. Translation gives CSVTVSYEQYF.

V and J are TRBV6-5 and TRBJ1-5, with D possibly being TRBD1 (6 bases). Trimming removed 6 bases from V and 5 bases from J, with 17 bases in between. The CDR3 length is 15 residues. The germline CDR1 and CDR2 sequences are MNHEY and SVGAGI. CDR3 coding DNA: TGTGCCAGCAGCCAAGGAGGTGGGGGCGATCAGCCCCAGCATTTT. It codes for CASSQGGGGDQPQHF.

CDR3 amino acids: CASSPGSREPQHF. Written as DNA, the CDR3 is TGTGCCAGCTCCCCAGGGTCACGGGAACCCCAGCATTTT. V and J are TRBV18 and TRBJ1-5, with TRBD1 as a possible D gene (5 bases). CDR1 and CDR2 from the germline V gene are KGHSH and LQKENI. V gave up 6 bases and J gave up 10 bases, with 16 bases separating them. The CDR3 extends over 13 amino acids.

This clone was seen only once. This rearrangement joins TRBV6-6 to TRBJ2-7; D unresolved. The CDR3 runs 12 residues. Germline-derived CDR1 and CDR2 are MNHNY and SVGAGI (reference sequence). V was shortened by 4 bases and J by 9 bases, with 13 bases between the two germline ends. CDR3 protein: CASSSPELLQYF. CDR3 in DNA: TGTGCCAGCAGTTCCCCCGAACTACTGCAGTACTTC.

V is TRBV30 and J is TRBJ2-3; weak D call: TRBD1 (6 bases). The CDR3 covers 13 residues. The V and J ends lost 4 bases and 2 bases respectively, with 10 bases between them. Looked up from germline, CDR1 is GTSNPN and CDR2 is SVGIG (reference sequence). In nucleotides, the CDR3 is TGTGCCTGGAAACAGGGTTTCACAGATACGCAGTATTTT. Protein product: CAWKQGFTDTQYF.

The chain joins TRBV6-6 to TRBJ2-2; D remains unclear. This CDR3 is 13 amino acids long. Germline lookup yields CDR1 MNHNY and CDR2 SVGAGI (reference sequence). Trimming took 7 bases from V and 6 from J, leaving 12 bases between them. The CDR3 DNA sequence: TGTGCCAGCAACTTACCGGGTGCCGGGGAGCTGTTTTTT. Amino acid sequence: CASNLPGAGELFF.

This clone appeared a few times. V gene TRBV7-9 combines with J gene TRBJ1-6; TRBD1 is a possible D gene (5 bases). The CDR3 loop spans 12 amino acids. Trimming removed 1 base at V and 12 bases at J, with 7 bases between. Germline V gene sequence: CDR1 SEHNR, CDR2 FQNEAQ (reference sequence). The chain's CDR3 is CASSLGTRPLHF. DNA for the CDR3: TGTGCCAGCAGCTTAGGGACAAGACCCCTCCACTTT.